This T cell receptor (beta chain) is drawn from a study of identical twins listed by TCRdb under 2016. Background for the entire study: The study deep-sequenced TCR alpha and beta repertoires from monozygotic twins, unrelated adults of various ages and cord blood to test whether fetal clonotypes persist. To rule out contamination, the twin experiments were replicated at different times with different library preparation protocols. Results the study describes overall, beyond this receptor: Zero-insertion analyses could be partly confounded by invariant T cells such as MAIT and iNKT, though diverse VJ usage argued against such confounding for most clonotypes. The excess sharing between twins in beta out-of-frame sequences was weaker because fewer shared sequences reduced the signal-to-noise ratio. Out-of-frame TCR alpha sequences shared between twins showed an excess of low generation-probability sequences compared with coincidental sharing between unrelated individuals. Abundant cord blood beta clonotypes carried fewer insertions; young adult naive repertoires showed a weaker similar trend, while memory repertoires showed none. Recombination models systematically underestimated out-of-frame TCR alpha sharing in monozygotic twins but agreed with sharing between unrelated individuals. Because the same donors could not be followed over many years, conclusions were based on cross-sectional statistical analysis.

As to this clonotype: What antigen it recognizes has not been identified. Base qualities are missing; no much larger clone stands one base away.

All donors were healthy Caucasians. Three pairs of female monozygotic twins, all aged about 18 to 30 years, made up the twin cohort. The RNA used for TCR libraries was isolated from peripheral blood mononuclear cells. Library construction relied on 5' RACE. Sequencing instrument: Illumina HiSeq 2000. A universal primer binding site was introduced by template switching, and a unique molecular identifier was present in the final cDNA, enabling accurate counting of TCR cDNA molecules. Specific primers in the conserved constant-segment region were used to synthesize first-strand cDNA for TCR alpha and beta chains. To control for contamination, each cDNA library was double barcoded with a SMART-Mk sample barcode plus Illumina barcodes. TruSeq adapter sequences and Illumina sample barcodes were added in two successive PCR steps. The TCR alpha and beta cDNA libraries were sequenced on the Illumina HiSeq platform using custom primers. The study's processing was this. MiGEC was used to process raw reads and extract unique molecular identifiers, and MiXCR was used to find CDR3 positions. Recombination models were inferred per individual with the repgenHMM and IGoR tools using an EM algorithm. The analysis of shared clonotypes was done with the tcR package in R, with sharing normalized by the product of cloneset sizes. To study raw recombination free of thymic and clonal selection effects, out-of-frame nonproductive sequences were analyzed. The public reads were reanalyzed by TCRdb: fastp trimming at Q25, MiXCR alignment, in-frame beta chains only. Rows merge per CDR3 protein into single entries with the most common DNA and genes. The authors' filters were not applied to this entry. A total of over 550,000 distinct CDR3 sequences appear in this sample, about 7% of them only once. The ten largest clonotypes hold 1.6% of the sample.

This sample also belongs to another study, concerning yellow fever vaccine responses in identical twins. Taken from the second paper: According to the authors, the vaccine-induced T cell response in identical twins seemed to be partly convergent and partly specific to each individual. In identical twins, the study followed T cell clones that responded to the vaccine with precision.

This receptor was obtained from a woman between 18 and 29 years old in good health. The sequenced sample consisted of PBMCs.

The nucleotides are TGCGCCAGCAGCCAAGTCACCGGGACTAGCGGATACAATGAGCAGTTCTTC. This yields the protein CASSQVTGTSGYNEQFF. The chain employs TRBV4-1 and TRBJ2-1; 11 bases in between match TRBD2. The germline V gene encodes CDR1 MGHRA and CDR2 YSYEKL. The junction shows trimming of 1 base on V and 4 bases on J, and the gene matches do not reach 6 bases of it. CDR3 length: 17 amino acids, cysteine to phenylalanine. CDR3 DNA only is kept here, 51 bases in frame from base 1.